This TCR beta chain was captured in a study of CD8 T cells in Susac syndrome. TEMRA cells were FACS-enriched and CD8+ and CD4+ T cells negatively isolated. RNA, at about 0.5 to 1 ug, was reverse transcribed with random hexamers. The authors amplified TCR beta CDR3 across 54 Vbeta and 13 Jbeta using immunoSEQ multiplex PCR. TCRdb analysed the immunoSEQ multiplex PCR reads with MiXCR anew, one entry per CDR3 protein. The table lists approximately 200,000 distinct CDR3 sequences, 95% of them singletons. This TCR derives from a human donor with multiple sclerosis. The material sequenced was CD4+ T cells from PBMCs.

This CDR3 is CASSPQLTGGALHF. The CDR3 DNA follows: TGTGCCAGCAGCCCCCAACTTACAGGGGGGGCCCTCCACTTT. The chain is built from TRBV7-2 and TRBJ1-6, with 8 bases fitting TRBD1. The ends lost 5 bases at V and 14 bases at J; junction bases unmatched: 11. The CDR3 is 14 amino acids. The V gene's germline CDR1 is SGHTA and CDR2 FQGNSA.